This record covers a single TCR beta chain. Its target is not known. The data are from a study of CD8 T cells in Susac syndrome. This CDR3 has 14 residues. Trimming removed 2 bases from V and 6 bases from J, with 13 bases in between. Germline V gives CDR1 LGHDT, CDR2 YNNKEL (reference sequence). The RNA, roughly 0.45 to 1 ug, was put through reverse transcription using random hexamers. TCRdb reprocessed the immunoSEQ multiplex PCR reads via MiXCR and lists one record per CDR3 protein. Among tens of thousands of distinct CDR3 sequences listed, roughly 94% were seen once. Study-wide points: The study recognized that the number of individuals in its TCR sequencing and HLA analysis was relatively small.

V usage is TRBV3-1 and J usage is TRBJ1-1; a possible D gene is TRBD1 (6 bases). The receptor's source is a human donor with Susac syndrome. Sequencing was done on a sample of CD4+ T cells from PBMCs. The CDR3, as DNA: TGTGCCAGCAGCCAAAAGGGGGTCACCCCTGAAGCTTTCTTT. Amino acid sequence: CASSQKGVTPEAFF.